The rows below give T cell receptor beta chains drawn from one sample of a study of T cell repertoires in cytomegalovirus infection. Antigens for these TCRs are unknown. Each CDR3 protein is one row after TCRdb ran MiXCR on the reads. Of nearly 700,000 distinct CDR3 sequences listed, around 31% are singletons. The starting material was cultured PBMCs, obtained from culture after CMV antigen stimulation. Receptors were obtained from a human donor in good health (CMV status not recorded). Some clones in this sample may be carry-over from other donors' samples. The CDR3 runs from the conserved cysteine through the conserved F or W. A D gene is named only where the DNA matches it firmly. Clone sizes are given selectively: once, few, many, or a class where the clone is expanded.

TRBV6-6	TRBD1	TRBJ2-3	few	TGTGCCAGCAGTTACTCGACAGGGTTATCTAGCACAGATACGCAGTATTTT	CASSYSTGLSSTDTQYF
TRBV19	.	TRBJ1-2	.	TGTGCCAGTACCCTCGGACGGGATAACTATGGCTACACCTTC	CASTLGRDNYGYTF
TRBV20-1	TRBD1	TRBJ1-5	.	TGCAGTGCTTATACAGGGGACAGGGATCAGCCCCAGCATTTT	CSAYTGDRDQPQHF
TRBV20-1	.	TRBJ1-1	few	TGCAGTGCAGAGGACTCCAGGGGAGACACTGAAGCTTTCTTT	CSAEDSRGDTEAFF
TRBV20-1	.	TRBJ1-4	.	TGCAGTGCGAACAGGGCAACCAGTGAAAAACTGTTTTTT	CSANRATSEKLFF
TRBV7-2	.	TRBJ1-1	.	TGTGCCAGCAGCTGGGGGGCGGACTTTGAAGCTTTCTTT	CASSWGADFEAFF
TRBV7-6	.	TRBJ2-7	.	TGTGCCAGCAAAGACGCGAGCTCCTACGAGCAGTACTTC	CASKDASSYEQYF
TRBV20-1	.	TRBJ1-4	.	TGCAGTGCTAGAGATCTCGGCAGGGGAGGCGAAAAACTGTTTTTT	CSARDLGRGGEKLFF
TRBV27	.	TRBJ2-3	.	TGTGCCAGCAGGGGGAGCCTGACAGATACGCAGTATTTT	CASRGSLTDTQYF
TRBV12-3/TRBV12-4	.	TRBJ2-1	.	TGTGCCAGCAGCCACAGGGACAATGAGCAGTTCTTC	CASSHRDNEQFF
TRBV19	.	TRBJ2-7	few	TGTGCCAGTAGTATCAAGAGTTTTTACGAGCAGTACTTC	CASSIKSFYEQYF
TRBV10-3	.	TRBJ2-1	.	TGTGCCATCAGTCCGGGACTCGGATACAATGAGCAGTTCTTC	CAISPGLGYNEQFF
TRBV12-3/TRBV12-4	.	TRBJ1-2	few	TGTGCCAGCAGTTTGTCGGGAGGCTACACCTTC	CASSLSGGYTF
TRBV11-2	.	TRBJ2-6	.	TGTGCCAGCAGCTTTGACCCTGGGGCCAACGTCCTGACTTTC	CASSFDPGANVLTF
TRBV6-5	TRBD2	TRBJ2-1	few	TGTGCCAGCAGCCGGGGGGCAGCGGGAGGGCGGAATGAGCAGTTCTTC	CASSRGAAGGRNEQFF
TRBV6-6	.	TRBJ2-3	once	TGTGCCAGCAGTTTCAACACAATGCCAGATACGCAGTATTTT	CASSFNTMPDTQYF
TRBV6-1	.	TRBJ1-4	.	TGTGCCAGCAGTCGGTCCCAAGAAAAACTGTTTTTT	CASSRSQEKLFF
TRBV20-1	TRBD1	TRBJ2-3	.	TGCAGTGCCCGTTCCGGACAGGCTAGCACAGATACGCAGTATTTT	CSARSGQASTDTQYF
TRBV15	.	TRBJ1-2	few	TGTGCCACCAGCAGAGCCCGAAGAGGGACACCCTATGGCTACACCTTC	CATSRARRGTPYGYTF
TRBV7-9	TRBD1	TRBJ1-4	.	TGTGCCAGCAGCCCCCCGGACAGGGGGCTCGGATCTAATGAAAAACTGTTTTTT	CASSPPDRGLGSNEKLFF
TRBV19	.	TRBJ1-5	.	TGTGCCAGTACCCCGGGGGCAGGGCGGGGACAGCCCCAGCATTTT	CASTPGAGRGQPQHF
TRBV7-6	TRBD2	TRBJ2-1	.	TGTGCCAGCAGCCCCGGATCGACTAGCGGGGCTAGTGAGCAGTTCTTC	CASSPGSTSGASEQFF
TRBV7-2	TRBD2	TRBJ2-1	.	TGTGCCAGCAGCCGGACTAGCGGGGGGCCGATCTCCTACAATGAGCAGTTCTTC	CASSRTSGGPISYNEQFF
TRBV7-2	.	TRBJ2-7	many	TGTGCCAGCAGCAGAGGTCCGAGACGGGACGAGCAGTACTTC	CASSRGPRRDEQYF
TRBV7-4	.	TRBJ1-4	.	TGTGCCAGCAGCTCGGACTTTAATGAAAAACTGTTTTTT	CASSSDFNEKLFF
TRBV28	.	TRBJ1-1	.	TGTGCCAGCAGTTTATGGGGGGCCTCAAGAGGGAACACTGAAGCTTTCTTT	CASSLWGASRGNTEAFF
TRBV28	TRBD1	TRBJ1-6	few	TGTGCCAGCAGACTAACAGGGGAAGGTTCACCCCTCCACTTT	CASRLTGEGSPLHF
TRBV7-2	.	TRBJ2-1	few	TGTGCCAGCAGCTTAGTTTCTAGGAATGAGCAGTTCTTC	CASSLVSRNEQFF
TRBV6-1	.	TRBJ2-7	.	TGTGCCAGCAGTGAAGCTGGGACCAGGGGTTACGAGCAGTACTTC	CASSEAGTRGYEQYF
TRBV11-2	TRBD1	TRBJ2-3	.	TGTGCCAGCAGCTCTAAGCCCAGGGGGAGCGCAGATACGCAGTATTTT	CASSSKPRGSADTQYF
TRBV6-6	.	TRBJ1-2	.	TGTGCCAGCAGTAACCGGGCCACCGAGAGGGGCTACACCTTC	CASSNRATERGYTF
TRBV7-6	TRBD1	TRBJ1-3	many	TGTGCCAGCCACTCGGCAGGGGGCAGGGCCCTAAACTCTGGAAACACCATATATTTT	CASHSAGGRALNSGNTIYF
TRBV4-1	.	TRBJ2-4	.	TGCGCCAGCAGCCAGGGCCGGGACGGGGGGCTAAACATTCAGTACTTC	CASSQGRDGGLNIQYF
TRBV29-1	TRBD1	TRBJ2-1	few	TGCAGCGTTGGGAGACAGGGGGCCTACAATGAGCAGTTCTTC	CSVGRQGAYNEQFF
TRBV20-1	.	TRBJ1-1	.	TGCAGTGCTAGAGATCGCAGGGTAGGGTTCACTGAAGCTTTCTTT	CSARDRRVGFTEAFF
TRBV5-4	.	TRBJ1-6	.	TGTGCCAGCAGCTCGGGGGATAATAATTCACCCCTCCACTTT	CASSSGDNNSPLHF
TRBV7-8	.	TRBJ2-1	.	TGTGCCAGCCTCTCCCCACTAGCAGCTGATAGCAATGAGCAGTTCTTC	CASLSPLAADSNEQFF
TRBV6-6	.	TRBJ2-3	.	TGTGCCAGCAGCCTACTCAGCCCACGGTTGGGAACGGGCACAGATACGCAGTATTTT	CASSLLSPRLGTGTDTQYF
TRBV7-2	.	TRBJ1-4	.	TGTGCCAGCAGCCAGGGCTTGGTTGAAAAACTGTTTTTT	CASSQGLVEKLFF
TRBV7-7	TRBD2	TRBJ2-5	.	TGTGCCAGCAGCTTGGGAATTAGCGGGGGGGACGGGGAGACCCAGTACTTC	CASSLGISGGDGETQYF
TRBV2	TRBD1	TRBJ1-5	few	TGTGCCAGCATCAAGGACAGGGGATCACCCCAGCATTTT	CASIKDRGSPQHF
TRBV2	.	TRBJ1-4	few	TGTGCCAGCAGTGAACTGGGAAGCGACCTGTTTTTT	CASSELGSDLFF